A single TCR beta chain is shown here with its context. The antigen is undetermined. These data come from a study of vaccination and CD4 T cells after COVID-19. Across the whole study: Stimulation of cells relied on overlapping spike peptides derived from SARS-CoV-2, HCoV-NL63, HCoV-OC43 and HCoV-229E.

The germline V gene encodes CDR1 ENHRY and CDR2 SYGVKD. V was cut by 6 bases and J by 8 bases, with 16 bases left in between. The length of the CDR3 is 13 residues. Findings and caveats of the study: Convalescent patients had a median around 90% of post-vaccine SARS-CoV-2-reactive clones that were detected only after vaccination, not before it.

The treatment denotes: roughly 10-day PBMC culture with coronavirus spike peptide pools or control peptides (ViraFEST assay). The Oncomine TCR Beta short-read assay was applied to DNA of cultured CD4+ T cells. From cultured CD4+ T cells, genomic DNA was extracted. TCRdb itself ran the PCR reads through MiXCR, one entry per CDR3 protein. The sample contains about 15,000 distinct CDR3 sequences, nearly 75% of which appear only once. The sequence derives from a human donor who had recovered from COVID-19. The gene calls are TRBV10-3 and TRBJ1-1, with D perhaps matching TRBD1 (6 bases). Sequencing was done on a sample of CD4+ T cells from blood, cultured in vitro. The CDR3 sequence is CAIRLDSPKEAFF. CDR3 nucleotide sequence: TGTGCCATCAGGCTGGACAGCCCAAAGGAAGCTTTCTTT.